The clone carrying this T cell receptor (beta chain) was seen many times. Its antigen is not known. Relying on iRepertoire HTBI primers and Arm-PCR of CDR3 regions, the team built TCR beta libraries. Each CDR3 protein gets one entry after TCRdb re-called the multiplex PCR reads with MiXCR. The table records around 250,000 distinct CDR3 sequences, 20% of them present only once. The germline gives CDR1 MNHEY, CDR2 SVGAGI. This CDR3 has 16 amino acids. The trim removed 2 bases at V and 2 bases at J, leaving 4 bases unmatched. This sample is part of a study of regulatory T cells in long-lasting Graves disease. Whole-study results and caveats: Persistent patients had more shared public clonotypes (around 2,700) than new patients (just over 950). Preferential use of TRBV28, TRBJ1-2 and TRBJ2-5 was seen in persistent disease. Sampling was limited to peripheral blood rather than thyroid tissue.

This sample's time point: newly diagnosed GD, antithyroid drugs for less than 3 months. PBMCs provided the RNA from which the TCR library was made. Criteria from the American Thyroid Association guidelines were applied to diagnose Graves' disease. The sample in question was peripheral blood mononuclear cells (PBMCs), obtained at new diagnosis, from a patient treated with antithyroid drugs. V usage is TRBV6-5 and J usage is TRBJ1-3; 9 positions match TRBD1. The clonotype comes from a female donor with Graves disease. In DNA form, the CDR3 reads TGTGCCAGCAGTTACGGGGACAGGGCAGCTGGAAACACCATATATTTT. This gives the protein CASSYGDRAAGNTIYF.